A single sample is the source of the 19 T cell receptor beta chains below, sequenced in a study of shared clonotypes between healthy human individuals. Some clones are missing from TCRdb's copy, which holds only in-frame ones; the method was immunoSEQ multiplex PCR. The table records a few million clones, around nine tenths of them present only once. The sequencing input was naive CD4+ T cells sorted from blood. The subset is: CD45RA+ positively selected. These receptors all stem from a young man in good health.

The chain carries TRBV5-1 and TRBJ2-5; TRBD2 aligns across 7 bases. CDR1 is SGHRS and CDR2 is YFSETQ in the germline V gene. The CDR3 loop spans 15 amino acids. Trimming cost V 4 bases and J 3 bases; bases outside gene matches: 9. The CDR3 sequence: CASSVSGTIEETQYF. The CDR3 nucleotides are TGCGCCAGCAGCGTATCCGGGACTATAGAAGAGACCCAGTACTTC. Complete variable domain (other parts from reference TRBV5-1 and TRBJ2-5): KAGVTQTPRYLIKTRGQQVTLSCSPISGHRSVSWYQQTPGQGLQFLFEYFSETQRNKGNFPGRFSGRQFSNSRSEMNVSTLELGDSALYLCASSVSGTIEETQYFGPGTRLLVL.

Turning to this clone: Other nucleotide sequences from this sample produce the same CDR3. The CDR3 nucleotides read TGCGCCAGCAGCTCGACGGGAGGGCCAGAGACCCAGTACTTC. Translating it yields CASSSTGGPETQYF. The chain carries TRBV5-1 and TRBJ2-5, with 8 bases matching TRBD2. Germline V gene sequence: CDR1 SGHRS, CDR2 YFSETQ. There are 14 residues in the CDR3. Trimming at V came to 3 bases and at J to 4 bases, leaving 5 bases not matched to a gene.

This chain links TRBV11-2 with TRBJ1-1; D is uncertain. This CDR3 is 13 amino acids long. The V gene lost 6 bases and the J gene lost 0 bases, with 8 bases spanning the gap. CDR1 SGHAT and CDR2 FQNNGV come from the germline V gene. CDR3 coding DNA: TGTGCCAGCAGGCCTATTTTGAACACTGAAGCTTTCTTT. It encodes CASRPILNTEAFF.

The rearrangement links TRBV7-9 to TRBJ2-2; D unresolved. CDR1 and CDR2 (germline): SEHNR, FQNEAQ (reference sequence). The length of the CDR3 is 12 residues. Trimming left V 6 bases short and J 6 bases short, with 8 bases between. The CDR3 DNA is TGTGCCAGCAGACAAAATGCCGGGGAGCTGTTTTTT. It yields the protein CASRQNAGELFF.

The V gene is TRBV19, the J gene TRBJ1-2; 8 bases match TRBD1. V shed 6 bases, J shed 4 bases, and the junction held 7 bases outside the gene matches. In germline, CDR1 is LNHDA, CDR2 SQIVND (reference sequence). This CDR3 spans 14 amino acids. CDR3 coding DNA: TGTGCCAGTAGATCGGGACAGGAGATCTATGGCTACACCTTC. It encodes CASRSGQEIYGYTF.

The V gene is TRBV19, the J gene TRBJ1-6; D uncertain. This CDR3 is built from 17 residues. V was trimmed by 4 bases and J by 2 bases, leaving 15 bases between them. Germline values: CDR1 LNHDA, CDR2 SQIVND (reference sequence). The CDR3, as DNA: TGTGCCAGTAGTAAGGAGGGCGGGGTAACCTATAATTCACCCCTCCACTTT. Its translation is CASSKEGGVTYNSPLHF.

The chain joins TRBV19 to TRBJ2-2; either TRBD1 or TRBD2 may supply D (5 bases each). The germline V gene encodes CDR1 LNHDA and CDR2 SQIVND (reference sequence). V lost 8 bases and J lost 3, with 13 bases in between. The CDR3 totals 14 residues. In DNA form, the CDR3 reads TGTGCCAGTGGAGGCAGGGTCGACACCGGGGAGCTGTTTTTT. It is translated as CASGGRVDTGELFF. The full variable domain, with the rest looked up from reference TRBV19 and TRBJ2-2, is DGGITQSPKYLFRKEGQNVTLSCEQNLNHDAMYWYRQDPGQGLRLIYYSQIVNDFQKGDIAEGYSVSREKKESFPLTVTSAQKNPTAFYLCASGGRVDTGELFFGEGSRLTVL.

The chain is built from TRBV7-8 and TRBJ2-3; 11 bases match TRBD2. This CDR3 has 19 residues. Trimming cost V 3 bases and J 1 base; bases outside gene matches: 12. CDR1 is SGHVS and CDR2 is FQNEAQ in the germline V gene. The CDR3 protein is CASSFEGASGGPRTDTQYF. The CDR3 nucleotides are TGTGCCAGCAGCTTTGAGGGGGCTAGCGGGGGGCCCCGCACAGATACGCAGTATTTT. The whole variable domain, remainder taken from reference TRBV7-8 and TRBJ2-3, is GAGVSQSPRYKVAKRGQDVALRCDPISGHVSLFWYQQALGQGPEFLTYFQNEAQLDKSGLPSDRFFAERPEGSVSTLKIQRTQQEDSAVYLCASSFEGASGGPRTDTQYFGPGTRLTVL.

This chain links TRBV19 with TRBJ1-4; 7 bases line up with TRBD1. The CDR3 has 13 residues. The trim removed 8 bases at V and 7 bases at J, leaving 7 bases unmatched. Germline V lookup: CDR1 LNHDA, CDR2 SQIVND (reference sequence). CDR3 amino acids: CASSGDRGEKLFF. The CDR3 DNA follows: TGTGCCAGTTCCGGGGACAGAGGTGAAAAACTGTTTTTT.

This chain links TRBV21-1 with TRBJ1-3. TRBV21-1 is classified as a pseudogene. There are 9 residues in the CDR3. This CDR3 reads CFDGNTIYF. The CDR3 nucleotides read TGCTTCGATGGAAACACCATATATTTT.

In the case of this clone: At one of its ends the junction is not consistent with the germline gene, which may arise from a read error. The chain couples TRBV6-5 to TRBJ2-2; either TRBD1 or TRBD2 may supply D (5 bases each). Per the germline V gene, CDR1 is MNHEY and CDR2 is SVGAGI. This CDR3 has 15 residues. CDR3 sequence: CASSYGTLRTWELFF. The DNA for the CDR3 is TGTGCCAGCAGTTACGGGACCCTCCGCACCTGGGAGCTGTTTTTT.

The sample holds a few counts of this clone. The rearrangement joins TRBV19 to TRBJ1-1; the D is unclear. Trimming left V 9 bases short and J 3 bases short, with 11 bases between. The CDR3 loop spans 12 amino acids. Per germline, CDR1 LNHDA and CDR2 SQIVND (reference sequence). The CDR3 here is CASSARDTEAFF. The CDR3 DNA reads TGTGCCAGCTCCGCAAGGGACACTGAAGCTTTCTTT.

This clone was picked up one time. V gene TRBV6-6 combines with J gene TRBJ2-7; tentative D call: TRBD2 (6 bases). The CDR3 loop spans 14 amino acids. Germline V lookup: CDR1 MNHNY, CDR2 SVGAGI (reference sequence). Trimming took 6 bases from V and 1 from J, leaving 13 bases between them. The CDR3: CASSGPAGSYEQYF. The CDR3 region has the DNA TGTGCCAGCAGCGGGCCCGCGGGATCCTACGAGCAGTACTTC.

In regard to this clone: The sample holds other DNA sequences that translate to the same CDR3. This chain uses TRBV28 with TRBJ2-7; D is possibly TRBD2 (6 bases). V was shortened by 2 bases and J by 0 bases, with 8 bases between the two germline ends. Germline V CDR1 and CDR2: MDHEN, SYDVKM. The CDR3 spans 14 residues. CDR3 DNA sequence: TGTGCCAGCAGTTTAGGAGGGACCTCCTACGAGCAGTACTTC. Translating it yields CASSLGGTSYEQYF.

CDR3 region: CATRRIRTSGGDVQETQYF. The CDR3 DNA reads TGTGCCACGCGACGAATTAGGACTAGCGGGGGAGACGTCCAAGAGACCCAGTACTTC. The chain recombines TRBV21-1 with TRBJ2-5; the listed D gene, TRBD2, was not tested against the DNA. TRBV21-1 is a recognized pseudogene. This CDR3 spans 19 amino acids.

The chain recombines TRBV10-3 with TRBJ2-1; 9 bases are shared with TRBD2. Losses at the gene ends were 4 bases for V and 10 bases for J; bases not matched to a gene: 8. The length of the CDR3 is 14 residues. Germline values: CDR1 ENHRY, CDR2 SYGVKD. CDR3 protein: CAISGDVAGVEQFF. CDR3 nucleotide sequence: TGTGCCATCAGTGGGGACGTAGCGGGAGTAGAGCAGTTCTTC.

The J gene is TRBJ2-5, the V gene TRBV28; 8 positions match TRBD1. Germline V gene lookup returns CDR1 MDHEN and CDR2 SYDVKM. The length of the CDR3 is 14 residues. Trimming at V came to 8 bases and at J to 4 bases, leaving 9 bases not matched to a gene. This CDR3 is CASESAGGLETQYF. The CDR3 DNA is TGTGCCAGCGAGTCGGCAGGGGGCCTAGAGACCCAGTACTTC.

The rearrangement links TRBV19 to TRBJ2-7; 9 nucleotides line up with TRBD2. Germline trimming cut 3 bases from V and 4 bases from J; bases unmatched to any gene: 13. CDR1 and CDR2 from the germline V gene are LNHDA and SQIVND (reference sequence). The CDR3 loop spans 17 amino acids. CDR3 amino acids: CASSIYPVAGERYEQYF. In DNA, the CDR3 is TGTGCCAGTAGTATTTACCCTGTAGCGGGAGAAAGGTACGAGCAGTACTTC.

The V call is TRBV7-9, the J call TRBJ1-1; D gene uncertain. CDR1 SEHNR and CDR2 FQNEAQ come from the germline V gene (reference sequence). With 4 bases removed from V and 2 bases from J, the gap between germline ends came to 14 bases. This CDR3 has 15 residues. The CDR3 DNA sequence: TGTGCCAGCAGCTCGCCCGGGCCACCTAACACTGAAGCTTTCTTT. Translation gives CASSSPGPPNTEAFF. The full variable domain, completed using reference TRBV7-9 and TRBJ1-1, is DTGVSQNPRHKITKRGQNVTFRCDPISEHNRLYWYRQTLGQGPEFLTYFQNEAQLEKSRLLSDRFSAERPKGSFSTLEIQRTEQGDSAMYLCASSSPGPPNTEAFFGQGTRLTVV.